This T cell receptor (beta chain) is from a study of regulatory T cells in long-lasting Graves disease. Concerning this clonotype: As yet, its antigen is unknown.

The time point is: newly diagnosed GD, antithyroid drugs for less than 3 months. Isolated PBMC RNA provided the starting material for the TCR library. This CDR3 comprises 16 residues. V was pared by 4 bases and J by 7 bases, with 20 bases between. Per the germline V gene, CDR1 is MGHDK and CDR2 is SYGVNS. Study-level results: More public clonotypes were shared by persistent patients (under 3,000) than by new patients (fewer than 1,000).

For TCR beta, libraries came from iRepertoire HTBI primers and Arm-PCR of CDR3 regions. TCRdb re-called the multiplex PCR reads through MiXCR, storing one row per CDR3 protein. The sample gives about 540,000 distinct CDR3 sequences, approximately 13% of which show up once; about 10% is in the top ten. This same sample was also part of a study on T cells in Graves' hyperthyroidism and ophthalmopathy. As that report states: Ophthalmopathy was told apart from stable hyperthyroidism by a 13 V-J model. The model foresaw ophthalmopathy a median around 6 months prior to onset.

Here the sequenced sample was peripheral blood mononuclear cells (PBMCs), taken at new diagnosis, from a patient treated with antithyroid drugs. V and J are TRBV25-1 and TRBJ1-3, with a possible D match to TRBD1 (6 bases). This receptor was obtained from a man younger than 45 with Graves disease. CDR3 in amino acids: CASSGLQGRARNTIYF. The CDR3 coding sequence is TGTGCCAGCAGTGGTCTCCAGGGGCGCGCGCGGAACACCATATATTTT.